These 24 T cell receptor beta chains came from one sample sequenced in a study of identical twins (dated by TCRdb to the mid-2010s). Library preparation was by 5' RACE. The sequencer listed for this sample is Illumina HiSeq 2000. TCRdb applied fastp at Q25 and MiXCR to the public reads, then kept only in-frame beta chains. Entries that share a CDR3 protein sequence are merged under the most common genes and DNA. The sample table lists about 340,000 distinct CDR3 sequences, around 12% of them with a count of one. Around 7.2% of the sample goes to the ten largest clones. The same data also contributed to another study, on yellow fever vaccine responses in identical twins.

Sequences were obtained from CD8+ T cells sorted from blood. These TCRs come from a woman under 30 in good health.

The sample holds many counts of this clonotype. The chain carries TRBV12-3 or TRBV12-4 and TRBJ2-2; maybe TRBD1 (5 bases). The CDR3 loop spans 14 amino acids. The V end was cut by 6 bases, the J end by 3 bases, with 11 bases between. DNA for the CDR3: TGTGCCAGCAGACCTCCAGGGCACACCGGGGAGCTGTTTTTT. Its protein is CASRPPGHTGELFF.

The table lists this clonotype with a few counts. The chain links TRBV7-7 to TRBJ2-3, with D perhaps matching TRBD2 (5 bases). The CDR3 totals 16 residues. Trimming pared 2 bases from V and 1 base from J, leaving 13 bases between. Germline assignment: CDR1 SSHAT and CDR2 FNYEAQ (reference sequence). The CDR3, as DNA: TGTGCCAGCAGCTTATTCGAGGGCCGGGGCACAGATACGCAGTATTTT. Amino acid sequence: CASSLFEGRGTDTQYF.

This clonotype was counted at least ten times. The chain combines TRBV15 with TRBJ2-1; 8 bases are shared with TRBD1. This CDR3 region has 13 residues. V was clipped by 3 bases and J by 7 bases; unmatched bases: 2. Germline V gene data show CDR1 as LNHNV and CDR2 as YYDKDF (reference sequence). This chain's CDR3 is CATSRDRVNEQFF. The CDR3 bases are TGTGCCACCAGCAGGGACAGGGTAAATGAGCAGTTCTTC.

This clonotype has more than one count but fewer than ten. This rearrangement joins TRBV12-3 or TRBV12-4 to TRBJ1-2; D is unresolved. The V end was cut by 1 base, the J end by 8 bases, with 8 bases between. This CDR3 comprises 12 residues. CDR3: CASSLGALGYTF. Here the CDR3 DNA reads TGTGCCAGCAGTTTAGGGGCCCTAGGCTACACCTTC.

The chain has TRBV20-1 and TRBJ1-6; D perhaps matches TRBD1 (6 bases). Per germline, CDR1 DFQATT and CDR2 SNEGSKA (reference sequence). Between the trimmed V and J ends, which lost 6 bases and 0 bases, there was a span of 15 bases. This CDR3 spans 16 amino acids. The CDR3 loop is CSAQTGTDSYNSPLHF. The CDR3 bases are TGCAGTGCCCAAACAGGGACCGACTCCTATAATTCACCCCTCCACTTT.

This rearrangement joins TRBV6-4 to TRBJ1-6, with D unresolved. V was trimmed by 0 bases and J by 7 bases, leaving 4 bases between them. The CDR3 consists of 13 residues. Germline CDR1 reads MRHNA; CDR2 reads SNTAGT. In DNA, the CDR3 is TGTGCCAGCAGTGACTCGACAAATTCACCCCTCCACTTT. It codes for CASSDSTNSPLHF.

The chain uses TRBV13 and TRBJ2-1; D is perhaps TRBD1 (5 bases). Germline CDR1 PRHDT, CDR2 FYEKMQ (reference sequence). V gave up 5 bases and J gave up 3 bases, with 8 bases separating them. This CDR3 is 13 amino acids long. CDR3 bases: TGTGCCAGCAGCCAACAGGTCTACAATGAGCAGTTCTTC. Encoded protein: CASSQQVYNEQFF.

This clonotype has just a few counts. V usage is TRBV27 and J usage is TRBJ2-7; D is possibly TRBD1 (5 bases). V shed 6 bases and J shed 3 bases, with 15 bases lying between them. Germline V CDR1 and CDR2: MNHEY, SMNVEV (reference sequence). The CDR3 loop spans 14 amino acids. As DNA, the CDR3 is TGTGCCAGCAGCCCCAGGGCATACCTCTACGAGCAGTACTTC. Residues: CASSPRAYLYEQYF.

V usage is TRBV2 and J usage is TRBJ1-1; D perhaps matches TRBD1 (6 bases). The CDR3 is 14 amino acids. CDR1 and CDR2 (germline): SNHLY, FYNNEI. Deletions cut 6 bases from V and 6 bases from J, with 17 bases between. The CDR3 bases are TGTGCCAGCAGGAGGGACACGGTCACCGCTGAAGCTTTCTTT. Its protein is CASRRDTVTAEAFF.

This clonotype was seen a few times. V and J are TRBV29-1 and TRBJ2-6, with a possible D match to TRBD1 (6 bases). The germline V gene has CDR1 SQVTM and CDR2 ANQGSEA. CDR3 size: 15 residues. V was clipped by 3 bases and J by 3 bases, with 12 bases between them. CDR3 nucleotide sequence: TGCAGCGTTGAGGTGGGGGCGCTTGGGGCCAACGTCCTGACTTTC. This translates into CSVEVGALGANVLTF.

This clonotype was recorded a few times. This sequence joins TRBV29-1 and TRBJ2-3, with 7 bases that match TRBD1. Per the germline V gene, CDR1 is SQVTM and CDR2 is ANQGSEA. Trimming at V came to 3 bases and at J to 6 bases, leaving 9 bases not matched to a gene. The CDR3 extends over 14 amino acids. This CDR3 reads CSVEPTGPGDTQYF. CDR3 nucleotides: TGCAGCGTTGAGCCGACAGGGCCAGGGGATACGCAGTATTTT.

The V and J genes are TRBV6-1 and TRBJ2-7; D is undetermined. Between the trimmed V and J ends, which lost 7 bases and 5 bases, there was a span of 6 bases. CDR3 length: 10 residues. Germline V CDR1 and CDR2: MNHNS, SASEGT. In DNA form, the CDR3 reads TGTGCCAGCAAAAAACACGAGCAGTACTTC. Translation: CASKKHEQYF.

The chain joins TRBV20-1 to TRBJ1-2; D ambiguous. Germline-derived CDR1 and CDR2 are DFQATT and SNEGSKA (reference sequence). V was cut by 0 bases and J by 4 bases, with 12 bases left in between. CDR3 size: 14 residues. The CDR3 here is CSARDLGQPYGYTF. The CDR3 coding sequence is TGCAGTGCTAGAGATCTAGGGCAGCCCTATGGCTACACCTTC.

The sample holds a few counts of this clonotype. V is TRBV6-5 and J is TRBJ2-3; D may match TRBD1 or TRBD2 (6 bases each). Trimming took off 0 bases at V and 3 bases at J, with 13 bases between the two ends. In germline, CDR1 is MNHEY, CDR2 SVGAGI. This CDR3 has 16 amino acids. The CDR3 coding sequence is TGTGCCAGCAGTTACTCTCGGAGGGGGGATACAGATACGCAGTATTTT. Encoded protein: CASSYSRRGDTDTQYF.

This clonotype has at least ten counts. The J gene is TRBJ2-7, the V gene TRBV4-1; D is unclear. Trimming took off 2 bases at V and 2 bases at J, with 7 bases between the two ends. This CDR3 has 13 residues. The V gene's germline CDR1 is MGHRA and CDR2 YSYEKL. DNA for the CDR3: TGCGCCAGCAGCCAATCGACAACCTACGAGCAGTACTTC. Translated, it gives CASSQSTTYEQYF.

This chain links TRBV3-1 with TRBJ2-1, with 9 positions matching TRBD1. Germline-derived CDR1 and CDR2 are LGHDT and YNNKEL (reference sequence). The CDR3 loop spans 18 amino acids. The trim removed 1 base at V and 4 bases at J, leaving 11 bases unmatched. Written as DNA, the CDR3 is TGTGCCAGCAGCCAAGCTTTGGACAGGGGCGACCTTTACAATGAGCAGTTCTTC. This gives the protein CASSQALDRGDLYNEQFF.

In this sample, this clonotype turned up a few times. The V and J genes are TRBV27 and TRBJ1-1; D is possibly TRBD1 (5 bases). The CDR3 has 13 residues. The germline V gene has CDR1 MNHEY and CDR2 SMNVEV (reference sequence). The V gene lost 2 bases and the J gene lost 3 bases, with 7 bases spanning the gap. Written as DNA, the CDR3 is TGTGCCAGCAGTTTAGGGGCACACACTGAAGCTTTCTTT. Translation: CASSLGAHTEAFF.

The CDR3 sequence: CSAREPAIAKNIQYF. The CDR3 bases are TGCAGTGCTAGAGAGCCGGCAATAGCCAAAAACATTCAGTACTTC. V and J are TRBV20-1 and TRBJ2-4; the D is unclear. Trimming shortened V by 0 bases and J by 0 bases, and 9 bases separated the two germline ends. Germline V gene sequence: CDR1 DFQATT, CDR2 SNEGSKA (reference sequence). The CDR3 length is 15 residues.

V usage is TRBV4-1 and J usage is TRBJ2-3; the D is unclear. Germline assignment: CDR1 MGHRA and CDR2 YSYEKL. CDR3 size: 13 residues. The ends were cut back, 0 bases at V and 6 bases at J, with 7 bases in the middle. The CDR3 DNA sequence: TGCGCCAGCAGCCAAGAGAGGCAGGATACGCAGTATTTT. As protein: CASSQERQDTQYF.

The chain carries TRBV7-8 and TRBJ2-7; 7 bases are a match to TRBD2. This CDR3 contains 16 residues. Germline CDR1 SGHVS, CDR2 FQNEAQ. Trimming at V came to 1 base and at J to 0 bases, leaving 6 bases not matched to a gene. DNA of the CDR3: TGTGCCAGCAGCTTAGGAATAGCGGGTTCCTCCTACGAGCAGTACTTC. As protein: CASSLGIAGSSYEQYF.

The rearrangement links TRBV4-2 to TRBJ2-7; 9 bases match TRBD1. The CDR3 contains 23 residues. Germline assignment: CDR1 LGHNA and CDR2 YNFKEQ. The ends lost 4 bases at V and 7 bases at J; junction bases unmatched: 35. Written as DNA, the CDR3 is TGTGCCAGCAGCCGGGGCGTAGGAGCGGTTACAGGGGGCGCGGAGCGGGACCCCTGGGAGCAGTACTTC. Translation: CASSRGVGAVTGGAERDPWEQYF.

The CDR3 protein is CASSMEPGQGDEKLFF. The DNA for the CDR3 is TGTGCCAGTAGTATGGAACCGGGACAGGGGGATGAAAAACTGTTTTTT. The rearrangement uses TRBV19 and TRBJ1-4; 11 bases are a match to TRBD1. The CDR3 has 16 amino acids. Germline V lookup: CDR1 LNHDA, CDR2 SQIVND (reference sequence). After removal of 3 bases from V and 6 bases from J, the junction contained 6 bases not matched to a gene.

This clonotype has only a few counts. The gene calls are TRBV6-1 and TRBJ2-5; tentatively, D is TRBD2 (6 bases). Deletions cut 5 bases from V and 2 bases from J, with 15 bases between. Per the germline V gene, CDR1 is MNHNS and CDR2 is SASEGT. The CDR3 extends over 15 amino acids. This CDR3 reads CASSRKLATQETQYF. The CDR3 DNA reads TGTGCCAGCAGTCGGAAGCTAGCGACACAAGAGACCCAGTACTTC.

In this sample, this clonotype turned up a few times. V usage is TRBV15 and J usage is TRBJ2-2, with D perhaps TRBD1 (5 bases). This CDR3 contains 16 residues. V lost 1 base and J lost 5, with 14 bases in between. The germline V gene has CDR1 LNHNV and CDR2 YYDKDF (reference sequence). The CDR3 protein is CATSRVGAAGTGELFF. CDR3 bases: TGTGCCACCAGCAGAGTAGGGGCGGCCGGTACCGGGGAGCTGTTTTTT.